The 27 T cell receptor beta chains presented below share a single source sample, sequenced in a study of CXCR3-negative and CXCR3-positive naive CD8 T cells (dated by TCRdb to between 2017 and 2020). The run used a NextSeq 550. The Human TCR Profiling Kit (MiLaboratory) was used to make UMI-labeled 5' RACE TRB cDNA libraries. Based on TCRdb reprocessing of the reads, there is one entry per CDR3 protein sequence, and DNA is missing. The table held for this sample gives 80,000 to 95,000 distinct CDR3 sequences. The ten largest clones capture around 1.4% of the sample. Specimen: naive CXCR3- CD8+ T cells from blood. What the cell subset or site label conveys for this sample: CD45RO-CCR7+CD27+CD95- naive CD8+ T cells lacking CXCR3 (TNR3-). The receptors shown here come from a human donor in good health. Some clones in this sample may be carry-over from other donors' samples.

The chain joins TRBV5-6 to TRBJ2-7; TCRdb reports TRBD1, a call that lacks DNA to check it against. Germline assignment: CDR1 SGHDT and CDR2 YYEEEE. This CDR3 is built from 15 residues. CDR3 region: CASSQTGTGDYEQYF.

The CDR3 reads CASSPTNYGYTF. The chain uses TRBV7-2 and TRBJ1-2. CDR3 size: 12 residues. Germline CDR1 is SGHTA and CDR2 is FQGNSA. Looking up the rest from reference TRBV7-2 and TRBJ1-2 gives the full variable domain: GAGVSQSPSNKVTEKGKDVELRCDPISGHTALYWYRQSLGQGLEFLIYFQGNSAPDKSGLPSDRFSAERTGGSVSTLTIQRTQQEDSAVYLCASSPTNYGYTFGSGTRLTVV.

J is TRBJ2-7 and V is TRBV29-1; TCRdb picks TRBD1, but there is no DNA to check that call. Germline CDR1 is SQVTM and CDR2 is ANQGSEA. This CDR3 spans 16 amino acids. CDR3: CSVVLRGVPGTYEQYF.

This chain uses TRBV7-7 with TRBJ2-1; TCRdb's D call, TRBD2, is unchecked because there is no DNA. The CDR3 spans 13 residues. Germline CDR1 reads SSHAT; CDR2 reads FNYEAQ (reference sequence). CDR3 protein: CASSWDSDNEQFF.

The chain couples TRBV27 to TRBJ2-1; the TRBD2 assignment by TCRdb is unverifiable without DNA. The CDR3 sequence is 14 residues long. The germline CDR1 and CDR2 sequences are MNHEY and SMNVEV (reference sequence). The chain's CDR3 is CASSLAGKHNEQFF.

The chain's CDR3 is CASSLYGTGNYEQYF. The gene calls are TRBV5-1 and TRBJ2-7; lacking DNA, the TRBD1 call made by TCRdb goes unchecked. In germline, CDR1 is SGHRS, CDR2 YFSETQ. This CDR3 spans 15 amino acids.

V is TRBV7-3 and J is TRBJ2-7; the D call from TCRdb, TRBD2, cannot be confirmed without DNA. CDR3 size: 16 residues. The germline CDR1 and CDR2 sequences are SGHTA and FQGTGA. CDR3 region: CASSLTGGASVVEQYF.

The genes are TRBV10-3 and TRBJ2-1; TCRdb gives TRBD2 as the D gene, but with no DNA this cannot be confirmed. CDR1 ENHRY and CDR2 SYGVKD come from the germline V gene. This CDR3 region has 17 residues. CDR3 region: CATRREGTSGGAGEQFF.

The chain recombines TRBV2 with TRBJ2-3; TCRdb's D call, TRBD1, is unchecked because there is no DNA. This CDR3 comprises 15 residues. The germline V gene encodes CDR1 SNHLY and CDR2 FYNNEI. CDR3 amino acids: CASSDRPSSTDTQYF.

The J gene is TRBJ2-1, the V gene TRBV3-1; TCRdb's D call, TRBD2, is unchecked because there is no DNA. This CDR3 has 15 amino acids. Germline CDR1 reads LGHDT; CDR2 reads YNNKEL (reference sequence). This CDR3 is CASSQDAGADNEQFF.

The chain employs TRBV29-1 and TRBJ2-1. This CDR3 has 14 amino acids. Per germline, CDR1 SQVTM and CDR2 ANQGSEA. CDR3 region: CSVEEGASYNEQFF.

This rearrangement joins TRBV19 to TRBJ2-2; absent DNA, TCRdb's TRBD1 call cannot be checked. The V gene's germline CDR1 is LNHDA and CDR2 SQIVND (reference sequence). CDR3 length: 14 amino acids. The CDR3 sequence: CAVQGQGDTGELFF.

The rearrangement joins TRBV4-3 to TRBJ2-5; the TRBD2 assignment by TCRdb is unverifiable without DNA. The CDR3 consists of 16 residues. Germline V gives CDR1 LGHNA, CDR2 YSLEER. CDR3 region: CASSPSLLAGEETQYF.

The chain recombines TRBV12-5 with TRBJ2-1; TCRdb's D call of TRBD2 is untestable without DNA. The CDR3 extends over 16 amino acids. Germline V gives CDR1 LGHNT, CDR2 FRNRAP. CDR3 amino acids: CASGLARGGLRNEQFF.

The V call is TRBV29-1, the J call TRBJ2-7; TCRdb's D call, TRBD1, is unchecked because there is no DNA. Germline V lookup: CDR1 SQVTM, CDR2 ANQGSEA. The CDR3 runs to 13 residues. CDR3 in amino acids: CSVDLGADYEQYF.

The chain couples TRBV7-9 to TRBJ2-7; TCRdb's assignment of TRBD1 cannot be checked, as there is no DNA. CDR1 and CDR2 (germline): SEHNR, FQNEAQ (reference sequence). The CDR3 consists of 14 residues. The CDR3 loop reads CASSLSNRGYEQYF.

CDR3 residues: CSVADAWPYEQYF. The chain recombines TRBV29-1 with TRBJ2-7. CDR3 length: 13 amino acids. Germline-derived CDR1 and CDR2 are SQVTM and ANQGSEA.

V is TRBV20-1 and J is TRBJ1-5; TCRdb lists TRBD1, though no DNA is available to test this call. The V gene's germline CDR1 is DFQATT and CDR2 SNEGSKA (reference sequence). The length of the CDR3 is 15 residues. The CDR3 sequence is CSARVPGDSNQPQHF.

The chain is built from TRBV28 and TRBJ2-6; TCRdb's D call, TRBD1, is unchecked because there is no DNA. CDR1 is MDHEN and CDR2 is SYDVKM in the germline V gene. The CDR3 spans 15 residues. CDR3 region: CASRWTGYGANVLTF.

This chain joins TRBV27 and TRBJ2-1; TCRdb's D gene call, TRBD2, goes unchecked for lack of DNA. The germline CDR1 and CDR2 sequences are MNHEY and SMNVEV (reference sequence). The CDR3 length is 17 residues. The CDR3 sequence is CASSFWPSGGSYNEQFF.

This chain joins TRBV7-8 and TRBJ2-7; as DNA is missing, the TRBD1 call by TCRdb cannot be tested. This CDR3 has 19 residues. The V gene's germline CDR1 is SGHVS and CDR2 FQNEAQ. The CDR3 spells CASSPWTDDSAQHSYEQYF.

The rearrangement uses TRBV4-3 and TRBJ2-2. This CDR3 is built from 17 residues. Per the germline V gene, CDR1 is LGHNA and CDR2 is YSLEER. The CDR3 sequence is CASSQGARGRNTGELFF.

The CDR3 spells CASSVLSGGTDTQYF. V is TRBV11-3 and J is TRBJ2-3; TCRdb names TRBD2, which stays unverified in the absence of DNA. This CDR3 is 15 amino acids long. Germline V gene data show CDR1 as SGHNT and CDR2 as YENEEA.

V gene TRBV10-3 combines with J gene TRBJ2-5; the TCRdb D gene call, TRBD1, has no DNA to confirm it. The CDR3 is 14 residues long. The germline gives CDR1 ENHRY, CDR2 SYGVKD. The CDR3 here is CAISDIDREETQYF.

The V and J genes are TRBV6-5 and TRBJ1-2. Germline loops: CDR1 MNHEY, CDR2 SVGAGI. The CDR3 has 12 residues. The CDR3 protein is CASNQPNYGYTF.

The genes are TRBV9 and TRBJ2-7; TCRdb lists TRBD2, though no DNA is available to test this call. The CDR3 spans 15 residues. Germline V gene lookup returns CDR1 SGDLS and CDR2 YYNGEE. The CDR3 loop is CASSSGLAGGNEQYF.

The chain links TRBV7-2 to TRBJ2-3; TCRdb picks TRBD1, but there is no DNA to check that call. The CDR3 is 20 residues long. CDR1 SGHTA and CDR2 FQGNSA come from the germline V gene. The CDR3 region is CASSLADTDDDRAHTDTQYF.